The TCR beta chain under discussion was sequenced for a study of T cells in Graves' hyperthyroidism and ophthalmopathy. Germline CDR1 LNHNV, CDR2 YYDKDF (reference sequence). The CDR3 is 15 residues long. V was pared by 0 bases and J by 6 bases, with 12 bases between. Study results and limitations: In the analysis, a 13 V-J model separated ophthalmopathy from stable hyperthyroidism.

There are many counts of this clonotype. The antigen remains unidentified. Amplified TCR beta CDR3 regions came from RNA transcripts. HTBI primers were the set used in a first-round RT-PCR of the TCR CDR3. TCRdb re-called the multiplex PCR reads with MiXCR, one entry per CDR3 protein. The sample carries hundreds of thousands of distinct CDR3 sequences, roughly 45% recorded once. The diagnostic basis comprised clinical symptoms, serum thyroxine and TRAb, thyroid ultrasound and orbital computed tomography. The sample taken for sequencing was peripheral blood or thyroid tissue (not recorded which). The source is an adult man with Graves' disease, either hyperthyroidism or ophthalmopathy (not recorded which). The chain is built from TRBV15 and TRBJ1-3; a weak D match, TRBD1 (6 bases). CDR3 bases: TGTGCCACCAGCAGAGATCTCAGGGGTGCAAACACCATATATTTT. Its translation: CATSRDLRGANTIYF.